These 20 T cell receptor beta chains originate from one sample sequenced in a study of shared clonotypes between healthy human individuals. TCRdb keeps only in-frame clones here, not all; method: immunoSEQ multiplex PCR. The table has about 1.1 million clones, around 82% seen once. The sequencing input was memory CD4+ T cells from PBMCs. Regarding subset: CD45RA-negative fraction. The source of these receptors is a man in his late teens or twenties in good health. Some clones in this sample may be carry-over from other donors' samples.

The CDR3, as DNA: TGCGCCAGCAGTCTGGGCGGCAGGGGGCAACAGACCCAGTACTTC. Its protein product is CASSLGGRGQQTQYF. The J gene is TRBJ2-5, the V gene TRBV5-1; the match to TRBD1 covers 8 bases. The length of the CDR3 is 15 residues. V gave up 5 bases and J gave up 6 bases; unmatched junction bases: 12. The germline CDR1 and CDR2 sequences are SGHRS and YFSETQ.

The genes are TRBV6-5 and TRBJ1-1, with TRBD1 matching over 8 bases. Trimming took 4 bases from V and 4 from J; bases not matched to a gene: 2. CDR1 is MNHEY, CDR2 SVGAGI, per germline. The CDR3 sequence is 13 residues long. Here the CDR3 reads CASSWDRSTEAFF. The CDR3 nucleotides read TGTGCCAGCAGTTGGGACAGGTCCACTGAAGCTTTCTTT.

The J gene is TRBJ2-1, the V gene TRBV29-1; 9 bases align to TRBD2. Trimming at V came to 4 bases and at J to 3 bases, leaving 7 bases not matched to a gene. CDR3 length: 15 residues. Germline V lookup: CDR1 SQVTM, CDR2 ANQGSEA. The DNA of the CDR3 is TGCAGCGTTGGCCGACTAGCGGACATCTACAATGAGCAGTTCTTC. Its protein product is CSVGRLADIYNEQFF.

This chain links TRBV6-1 with TRBJ2-3; no definite D call. The CDR3 length is 11 residues. Trimming removed 2 bases at V and 8 bases at J, with 5 bases between. In germline, CDR1 is MNHNS, CDR2 SASEGT. The CDR3 loop reads CASSEIRTQYF. DNA for the CDR3: TGTGCCAGCAGTGAAATTCGTACGCAGTATTTT.

As DNA, the CDR3 is TGTGCCAGCAGTCGTACCGGGACTAGCTCCTACGAGCAGTACTTC. Protein product: CASSRTGTSSYEQYF. V is TRBV6-6 and J is TRBJ2-7, with 8 bases matching TRBD2. Germline V gene lookup returns CDR1 MNHNY and CDR2 SVGAGI (reference sequence). CDR3 length equals 15 residues. Germline trimming cut 5 bases from V and 0 bases from J; bases unmatched to any gene: 6.

The rearrangement uses TRBV11-3 and TRBJ2-4; D gene ambiguous. CDR3 length: 13 amino acids. V lost 2 bases and J lost 8, with 10 bases in between. CDR1 is SGHNT and CDR2 is YENEEA in the germline V gene. The CDR3 coding sequence is TGTGCCAGCAGCTTACGGCTCGAGGACATTCAGTACTTC. It is translated as CASSLRLEDIQYF. Full variable domain (remainder filled in from reference TRBV11-3 and TRBJ2-4): EAGVVQSPRYKIIEKKQPVAFWCNPISGHNTLYWYLQNLGQGPELLIRYENEEAVDDSQLPKDRFSAERLKGVDSTLKIQPAELGDSAVYLCASSLRLEDIQYFGAGTRLSVL.

The chain joins TRBV5-4 to TRBJ2-3; no clear D gene. Germline values: CDR1 SGHNT, CDR2 YYREEE (reference sequence). The V gene lost 2 bases and the J gene lost 4 bases, with 11 bases spanning the gap. The CDR3 contains 14 residues. The CDR3 bases are TGTGCCAGCAGCTTACCCCAGGCCCCAGATACGCAGTATTTT. This sequence encodes CASSLPQAPDTQYF.

The CDR3 coding sequence is TGTGCCTGGAGTGGGGGACACAATGAGCAGTTCTTC. Protein sequence: CAWSGGHNEQFF. The J gene is TRBJ2-1, the V gene TRBV30; tentatively, D is TRBD1 or TRBD2 (5 bases each). The ends were cut back, 1 base at V and 5 bases at J, with 6 bases in the middle. The CDR3 totals 12 residues. The germline CDR1 and CDR2 sequences are GTSNPN and SVGIG (reference sequence). The complete variable domain, with remaining parts taken from reference TRBV30 and TRBJ2-1, reads SQTIHQWPATLVQPVGSPLSLECTVEGTSNPNLYWYRQAAGRGLQLLFYSVGIGQISSEVPQNLSASRPQDRQFILSSKKLLLSDSGFYLCAWSGGHNEQFFGPGTRLTVL.

Only one count was recorded for this clone. V and J are TRBV11-2 and TRBJ2-1, with 11 bases matching TRBD2. There are 15 residues in the CDR3. After removal of 5 bases from V and 5 bases from J, the junction contained 5 bases not matched to a gene. Germline values: CDR1 SGHAT, CDR2 FQNNGV. CDR3 sequence: CASSRLAGKDNEQFF. The CDR3 region has the DNA TGTGCCAGCAGCCGACTAGCGGGGAAAGACAATGAGCAGTTCTTC.

The genes are TRBV28 and TRBJ1-5, with D possibly TRBD1 on 6 matching bases. The CDR3 consists of 16 residues. V was trimmed by 6 bases and J by 4 bases, leaving 19 bases between them. The germline V gene encodes CDR1 MDHEN and CDR2 SYDVKM. CDR3 residues: CASSPIGQPKNQPQHF. As DNA, the CDR3 is TGTGCCAGCAGCCCCATAGGACAGCCAAAAAATCAGCCCCAGCATTTT.

The CDR3, as DNA: TGTGCCAGCAGCCTACCGGGTGGGCTCGAGCAGTACTTC. This translates into CASSLPGGLEQYF. The J gene is TRBJ2-7, the V gene TRBV27; no clear D gene. This CDR3 comprises 13 residues. Germline-derived CDR1 and CDR2 are MNHEY and SMNVEV (reference sequence). V was trimmed by 6 bases and J by 6 bases, leaving 15 bases between them.

This clone was recorded once. The chain employs TRBV2 and TRBJ2-5; D gene uncertain. Germline values: CDR1 SNHLY, CDR2 FYNNEI. CDR3 size: 13 residues. The ends were cut back, 7 bases at V and 5 bases at J, with 14 bases in the middle. CDR3: CASNRILEETQYF. The CDR3 DNA follows: TGTGCCAGCAACCGCATCCTTGAGGAGACCCAGTACTTC.

Points on this clone: The same CDR3 also results from other DNA sequences found in this sample. The DNA of the CDR3 is TGTGCCTGGAGTGTAGGAGGGGGGGGCAATCAGCCCCAGCATTTT. Its protein is CAWSVGGGGNQPQHF. The chain has TRBV30 and TRBJ1-5; perhaps TRBD1 as D (6 bases). Germline lookup yields CDR1 GTSNPN and CDR2 SVGIG (reference sequence). The germline V and J ends were trimmed by 0 bases and 2 bases, with 11 bases remaining between them. The CDR3 covers 15 residues.

As for this clone: In the same sample, other DNA sequences code for this CDR3. The genes are TRBV5-6 and TRBJ2-7, with unresolved D. In germline, CDR1 is SGHDT, CDR2 YYEEEE. Trimming removed 1 base from V and 3 bases from J, with 5 bases in between. This CDR3 has 12 residues. CDR3 sequence reads: CASSLRSYEQYF. The CDR3 nucleotides read TGTGCCAGCAGCTTGAGGAGCTACGAGCAGTACTTC.

This rearrangement joins TRBV7-9 to TRBJ2-2, with 10 bases that match TRBD2. The trim removed 5 bases at V and 7 bases at J, leaving 7 bases unmatched. Germline assignment: CDR1 SEHNR and CDR2 FQNEAQ (reference sequence). The CDR3 has 15 amino acids. The DNA for the CDR3 is TGTGCCAGCAGCGTCCTAGCGGGAGTGAACGGGGAGCTGTTTTTT. This codes for CASSVLAGVNGELFF.

This chain links TRBV28 with TRBJ2-1; 13 nucleotides match TRBD2. This CDR3 comprises 15 residues. Trimming removed 6 bases from V and 9 bases from J; junction bases left unmatched: 8. The V gene's germline CDR1 is MDHEN and CDR2 SYDVKM. Written as DNA, the CDR3 is TGTGCCAGCAGGCGTCGACTAGCGGGAGGAAGTGAGCAGTTCTTC. Translated: CASRRRLAGGSEQFF.

The chain carries TRBV10-3 and TRBJ2-3, with no clear D. The CDR3 extends over 14 amino acids. The germline V and J ends were trimmed by 7 bases and 4 bases, with 15 bases remaining between them. Germline CDR1 and CDR2: ENHRY and SYGVKD. The CDR3 is CAIKPEWSADTQYF. The CDR3 DNA reads TGTGCCATCAAGCCAGAATGGTCCGCAGATACGCAGTATTTT.

The chain combines TRBV7-3 with TRBJ1-3; 7 positions agree with TRBD1. Trimming at V came to 0 bases and at J to 5 bases, leaving 4 bases not matched to a gene. The CDR3 has 15 residues. Germline V gene lookup returns CDR1 SGHTA and CDR2 FQGTGA. DNA for the CDR3: TGTGCCAGCAGCTTAACCGGGACAGATAGAAACACCATATATTTT. It specifies CASSLTGTDRNTIYF.

This clone has only a few counts. This chain uses TRBV19 with TRBJ1-1; D remains ambiguous. This CDR3 spans 13 amino acids. Trimming took off 6 bases at V and 2 bases at J, with 10 bases between the two ends. The germline CDR1 and CDR2 sequences are LNHDA and SQIVND (reference sequence). The CDR3 DNA follows: TGTGCCAGTAGCTTGATCCTAAACACTGAAGCTTTCTTT. Translating it yields CASSLILNTEAFF.

The genes are TRBV7-2 and TRBJ2-3, with 10 bases that match TRBD2. With 6 bases clipped from V and 6 bases from J, the junction kept 12 bases outside the gene matches. CDR3 length equals 16 residues. The germline gives CDR1 SGHTA, CDR2 FQGNSA. CDR3 protein: CASRPPSGRGGDTQYF. CDR3 nucleotides: TGTGCCAGCAGACCCCCCAGCGGGAGGGGAGGGGATACGCAGTATTTT.